The 24 T cell receptor beta chains reported below all come from one sample, sequenced in a study of T cell responses to AZD1222 COVID-19 vaccine. Using immunoSEQ multiplex PCR, the repertoire was profiled, and TCRdb retains in-frame clones only, with some absent. Counted here are 100,000 to 150,000 clones, approximately 89% occurring once; the ten biggest clones make up less than 11%. The specimen was peripheral blood, collected on day 0 of AZD1222 vaccination. The receptors here all came from an adult in good health.

CDR3 bases: TGTGCCAGCAGGGGTCCCGGGACAGGCAACTACAATGAGCAGTTCTTC. It yields the protein CASRGPGTGNYNEQFF. This rearrangement joins TRBV28 to TRBJ2-1; 8 nucleotides agree with TRBD1. CDR1 is MDHEN and CDR2 is SYDVKM in the germline V gene. The CDR3 spans 16 residues. The trim removed 6 bases at V and 3 bases at J, leaving 10 bases unmatched.

In this sample, this clone turned up a few times. The V call is TRBV6-5, the J call TRBJ2-1; D might be TRBD2 (6 bases). V gave up 7 bases and J gave up 10 bases, with 14 bases separating them. Germline V CDR1 and CDR2: MNHEY, SVGAGI. The CDR3 runs to 12 residues. The CDR3 here is CASMRLVDEQFF. In DNA form, the CDR3 reads TGTGCCAGCATGAGACTAGTAGACGAGCAGTTCTTC.

The chain couples TRBV29-1 to TRBJ1-2, with 8 positions matching TRBD1. The CDR3 sequence is 13 residues long. Germline V gene sequence: CDR1 SQVTM, CDR2 ANQGSEA. J was trimmed by 4 bases and V by 2 bases; bases with no gene match: 3. The CDR3 region has the DNA TGCAGCGTTGAACCCGGACAGGGCTATGGCTACACCTTC. Its translation is CSVEPGQGYGYTF.

This clone appeared once. The rearrangement uses TRBV18 and TRBJ1-2; 9 nucleotides agree with TRBD1. The CDR3 covers 16 residues. Per germline, CDR1 KGHSH and CDR2 LQKENI. The V and J ends lost 6 bases and 2 bases, in that order; junction bases with no gene match: 10. The CDR3 nucleotides read TGTGCCAGCTCTTTAGTAGCCGGGACAGGGAACTATGGCTACACCTTC. Residues: CASSLVAGTGNYGYTF.

V usage is TRBV28 and J usage is TRBJ1-3; D remains unclear. The germline V gene has CDR1 MDHEN and CDR2 SYDVKM. The CDR3 is 18 amino acids. With 2 bases removed from V and 0 bases from J, the gap between germline ends came to 17 bases. CDR3 nucleotide sequence: TGTGCCAGCAGTTTAGAGGATAGGATTGAGTCCTCTGGAAACACCATATATTTT. Amino acid sequence: CASSLEDRIESSGNTIYF.

The chain couples TRBV9 to TRBJ2-5; 8 nucleotides match TRBD2. The CDR3 covers 16 residues. The V segment lost 0 bases and the J segment 2 bases; nucleotides outside the gene matches: 6. Germline V gene lookup returns CDR1 SGDLS and CDR2 YYNGEE. Here the CDR3 reads CASSVEWRGVQETQYF. CDR3 DNA: TGTGCCAGCAGCGTAGAATGGCGGGGGGTTCAAGAGACCCAGTACTTC. The complete variable domain, with remaining parts taken from reference TRBV9 and TRBJ2-5, reads DSGVTQTPKHLITATGQRVTLRCSPRSGDLSVYWYQQSLDQGLQFLIQYYNGEERAKGNILERFSAQQFPDLHSELNLSSLELGDSALYFCASSVEWRGVQETQYFGPGTRLLVL.

The rearrangement links TRBV7-9 to TRBJ1-5; TRBD1 aligns across 7 bases. With 5 bases clipped from V and 0 bases from J, the junction kept 7 bases outside the gene matches. Looked up from germline, CDR1 is SEHNR and CDR2 is FQNEAQ (reference sequence). The CDR3 extends over 16 amino acids. CDR3 coding DNA: TGTGCCAGCAGCCCCTTGACAGGGAATAGCAATCAGCCCCAGCATTTT. Protein sequence: CASSPLTGNSNQPQHF.

The chain joins TRBV2 to TRBJ2-7; D possibly corresponds to TRBD1 (6 bases). Between the trimmed V and J ends, which lost 4 bases and 2 bases, there was a span of 12 bases. From germline, CDR1 is SNHLY and CDR2 FYNNEI. This CDR3 spans 14 amino acids. CDR3 sequence (DNA): TGTGCCAGCAGTGTAACAGGGTTTACCTACGAGCAGTACTTC. This codes for CASSVTGFTYEQYF.

This clone has just one count. The chain uses TRBV30 and TRBJ2-1, with D unclear. Germline loops: CDR1 GTSNPN, CDR2 SVGIG (reference sequence). This CDR3 spans 14 amino acids. V lost 4 bases, J lost 3 bases, and 13 bases lay in between. DNA of the CDR3: TGTGCCTGGACTAGTGTGGGCGTCTACAATGAGCAGTTCTTC. Its translation is CAWTSVGVYNEQFF.

The CDR3 coding sequence is TGTGCCAGCACCGAGGGGGGGCGGAGGAGCAATCAGCCCCAGCATTTT. This codes for CASTEGGRRSNQPQHF. The V gene is TRBV2, the J gene TRBJ1-5, with D possibly matching TRBD1 (6 bases). Germline lookup yields CDR1 SNHLY and CDR2 FYNNEI. The CDR3 contains 16 residues. Trimming shortened V by 7 bases and J by 1 base, and 17 bases separated the two germline ends.

The V and J genes are TRBV5-8 and TRBJ1-1; D gene unclear. This CDR3 is 14 amino acids long. Germline values: CDR1 SGHTS, CDR2 YDEGEE. V lost 1 base, J lost 1 base, and 8 bases lay in between. The CDR3 reads CASSLQRRNTEAFF. DNA of the CDR3: TGTGCCAGCAGCTTGCAACGGAGGAACACTGAAGCTTTCTTT.

The rearrangement links TRBV2 to TRBJ1-2; TRBD1 agrees at 7 bases. V lost 5 bases to trimming and J lost 6 bases; unmatched junction nucleotides: 9. The CDR3 is made up of 14 amino acids. Germline V gene data show CDR1 as SNHLY and CDR2 as FYNNEI. The CDR3: CASSPQGNQNGYTF. As DNA, the CDR3 is TGTGCCAGCAGTCCACAGGGGAATCAGAATGGCTACACCTTC.

The V and J genes are TRBV27 and TRBJ1-2; D is perhaps TRBD1 (5 bases). The CDR3 consists of 16 residues. The germline gives CDR1 MNHEY, CDR2 SMNVEV (reference sequence). V lost 10 bases and J 1 base, leaving 22 bases between the germline ends. The CDR3 spells CATFRSRGSNNYGYTF. In DNA, the CDR3 is TGTGCCACCTTTCGGAGCCGGGGGTCCAATAACTATGGCTACACCTTC.

V usage is TRBV7-8 and J usage is TRBJ1-3; 8 bases fit TRBD1. V gave up 0 bases and J gave up 0 bases; unmatched junction bases: 4. This CDR3 comprises 17 residues. The germline V gene has CDR1 SGHVS and CDR2 FQNEAQ. The DNA of the CDR3 is TGTGCCAGCAGCTTAGCCTCAGGGGGCCACTCTGGAAACACCATATATTTT. As protein: CASSLASGGHSGNTIYF.

This clone occurred a few times. The chain carries TRBV2 and TRBJ1-1; TRBD1 aligns across 9 bases. The germline V gene has CDR1 SNHLY and CDR2 FYNNEI. CDR3 length equals 16 residues. V shed 6 bases, J shed 3 bases, and the junction held 11 bases outside the gene matches. The DNA of the CDR3 is TGTGCCAGCAGGGGGGTGGACAGGGGATTGGACACTGAAGCTTTCTTT. Residues: CASRGVDRGLDTEAFF.

The chain employs TRBV19 and TRBJ1-5; D not resolved. CDR3 length equals 15 residues. The germline V and J ends were trimmed by 6 bases and 12 bases, with 24 bases remaining between them. The V gene's germline CDR1 is LNHDA and CDR2 SQIVND (reference sequence). The CDR3 DNA reads as TGTGCCAGTAGCAAACCTGAAGTTTTTATCAGTGACCAGCATTTT. Translated: CASSKPEVFISDQHF.

The chain carries TRBV30 and TRBJ1-6; D is unresolved. The length of the CDR3 is 12 residues. V was shortened by 0 bases and J by 7 bases, with 4 bases between the two germline ends. The germline CDR1 and CDR2 sequences are GTSNPN and SVGIG (reference sequence). Here the CDR3 reads CAWSVGNSPLHF. CDR3 nucleotides: TGTGCCTGGAGTGTCGGGAATTCACCCCTCCACTTT.

This chain connects TRBV9 to TRBJ2-4; possible D gene TRBD2, 6 bases. The V and J ends lost 4 bases and 8 bases respectively, with 16 bases between them. CDR1 SGDLS and CDR2 YYNGEE come from the germline V gene. The CDR3 runs 14 residues. The CDR3 loop is CASSLRDRGDIQYF. The CDR3 region has the DNA TGTGCCAGCAGCCTCCGGGACCGCGGGGACATTCAGTACTTC.

This clone was counted once. This chain uses TRBV5-1 with TRBJ2-7; maybe TRBD1 (5 bases). The V gene's germline CDR1 is SGHRS and CDR2 YFSETQ. The CDR3 runs to 13 residues. V lost 1 base and J 3 bases, leaving 8 bases between the germline ends. CDR3 nucleotides: TGCGCCAGCAGCTTGAGACAGCGCTACGAGCAGTACTTC. Translation: CASSLRQRYEQYF.

The chain uses TRBV6-5 and TRBJ1-5; no reliable D call. CDR1 MNHEY and CDR2 SVGAGI come from the germline V gene. Trimming stripped 7 bases from V and 3 bases from J, with 16 bases between. CDR3 length: 15 residues. CDR3 in DNA: TGTGCCAGCATAAGTACGGTAGGCTACAATCAGCCCCAGCATTTT. Translation gives CASISTVGYNQPQHF.

This clone appeared once. This chain uses TRBV27 with TRBJ1-4; 8 positions match TRBD1. With V trimmed by 7 bases and J by 3 bases, 7 bases remained unmatched. CDR1 MNHEY and CDR2 SMNVEV come from the germline V gene (reference sequence). The CDR3 extends over 15 amino acids. This chain's CDR3 is CASNQSGGSNEKLFF. The CDR3 DNA reads TGTGCCAGCAACCAATCAGGGGGCTCTAATGAAAAACTGTTTTTT.

The gene calls are TRBV11-2 and TRBJ1-1; no clear D gene. The CDR3 is 14 amino acids. Germline values: CDR1 SGHAT, CDR2 FQNNGV. V was clipped by 3 bases and J by 1 base, with 9 bases between them. CDR3 residues: CASSFGPANTEAFF. In nucleotides, the CDR3 is TGTGCCAGCAGCTTCGGTCCAGCGAACACTGAAGCTTTCTTT.

The chain is built from TRBV9 and TRBJ2-2; D not certain. The V and J ends lost 3 bases and 0 bases respectively, with 6 bases between them. CDR1 and CDR2 from the germline V gene are SGDLS and YYNGEE. This CDR3 spans 14 amino acids. The CDR3 here is CASSGFSNTGELFF. In DNA form, the CDR3 reads TGTGCCAGCAGCGGCTTTTCGAACACCGGGGAGCTGTTTTTT.

This chain connects TRBV3-1 (or the pseudogene TRBV3-2) to TRBJ2-6, with 14 bases identical to TRBD2. V gave up 4 bases and J gave up 4 bases; unmatched junction bases: 6. Germline assignment: CDR1 LGHDT and CDR2 YNNKEL (reference sequence). This CDR3 region has 18 residues. The CDR3 region is CASSPGLAGVGGANVLTF. The CDR3 DNA reads TGTGCCAGCAGCCCGGGACTAGCGGGAGTAGGAGGGGCCAACGTCCTGACTTTC.